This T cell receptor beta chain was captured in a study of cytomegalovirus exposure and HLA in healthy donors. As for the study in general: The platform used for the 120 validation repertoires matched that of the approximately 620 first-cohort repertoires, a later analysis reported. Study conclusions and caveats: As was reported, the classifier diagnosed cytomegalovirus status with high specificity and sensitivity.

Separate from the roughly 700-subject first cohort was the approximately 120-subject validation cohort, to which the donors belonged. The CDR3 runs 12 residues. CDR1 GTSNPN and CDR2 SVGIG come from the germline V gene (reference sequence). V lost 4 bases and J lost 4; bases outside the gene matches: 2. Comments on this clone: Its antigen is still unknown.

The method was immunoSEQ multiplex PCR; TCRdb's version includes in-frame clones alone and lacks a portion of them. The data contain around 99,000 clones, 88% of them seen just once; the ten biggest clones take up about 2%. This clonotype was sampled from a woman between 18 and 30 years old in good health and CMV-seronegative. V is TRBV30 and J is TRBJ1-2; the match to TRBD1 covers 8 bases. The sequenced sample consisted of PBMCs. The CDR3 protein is CAWTGTGYGYTF. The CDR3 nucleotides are TGTGCCTGGACGGGGACAGGCTATGGCTACACCTTC.